The 29 T cell receptor beta chains reported below all come from one sample, sequenced in a study of identical twins. TCRdb re-analysed the 5' RACE reads in MiXCR, keeping a single row per CDR3 protein. This table holds about 690,000 distinct CDR3 sequences, 5.5% to 6.5% found once. The sequenced material came from naive T cells sorted from blood. The receptors here all came from a man between 18 and 35 years old in good health.

The chain has TRBV20-1 and TRBJ2-3; D ambiguous. V lost 1 base to trimming and J lost 0 bases, with 14 bases between them. The CDR3 length is 16 residues. CDR1 DFQATT and CDR2 SNEGSKA come from the germline V gene (reference sequence). This chain's CDR3 is CSARAPAQFSTDTQYF. The DNA for the CDR3 is TGCAGTGCTAGAGCCCCCGCGCAGTTTAGCACAGATACGCAGTATTTT.

The chain recombines TRBV12-3 or TRBV12-4 with TRBJ2-3, with a tentative D call TRBD1 (6 bases). Trimming removed 11 bases from V and 2 bases from J, with 14 bases in between. The CDR3 is 13 amino acids. CDR3 nucleotides: TGTGCCTCATTGGGACAACTCACAGATACGCAGTATTTT. Protein product: CASLGQLTDTQYF.

This clonotype was found many times. The V gene is TRBV9, the J gene TRBJ2-7; the D gene could be TRBD1 or TRBD2 (5 bases each). V was shortened by 3 bases and J by 5 bases, with 12 bases between the two germline ends. This CDR3 is 13 amino acids long. Germline V gene lookup returns CDR1 SGDLS and CDR2 YYNGEE. The CDR3 region is CASSGPRGDEQYF. CDR3 DNA: TGTGCCAGCAGCGGTCCCCGAGGGGACGAGCAGTACTTC.

This chain connects TRBV20-1 to TRBJ1-5; D is perhaps TRBD1 (5 bases). CDR1 is DFQATT and CDR2 is SNEGSKA in the germline V gene (reference sequence). With 3 bases removed from V and 7 bases from J, the gap between germline ends came to 19 bases. This CDR3 has 15 residues. CDR3: CSASGAGTIGQPQHF. In DNA, the CDR3 is TGCAGTGCTAGTGGGGCAGGGACTATCGGGCAGCCCCAGCATTTT.

This clonotype was found many times. The rearrangement joins TRBV20-1 to TRBJ2-3, with D possibly called TRBD1 or TRBD2 (5 bases each). Germline V gene lookup returns CDR1 DFQATT and CDR2 SNEGSKA (reference sequence). The CDR3 sequence is 10 residues long. The CDR3 loop is CSGASDTQYF. The CDR3 nucleotides read TGCAGCGGGGCGTCAGATACGCAGTATTTT.

Only a few counts were recorded for this clonotype. This sequence joins TRBV10-3 and TRBJ2-3, with 7 bases matching TRBD2. Germline V CDR1 and CDR2: ENHRY, SYGVKD. This CDR3 comprises 15 residues. Trimming removed 5 bases from V and 6 bases from J; junction bases left unmatched: 11. The CDR3 region has the DNA TGTGCCATCAGTATGGGACTACAGATTGGGGATACGCAGTATTTT. Translation: CAISMGLQIGDTQYF.

This chain connects TRBV4-1 to TRBJ2-7, with 7 bases fitting TRBD2. The germline gives CDR1 MGHRA, CDR2 YSYEKL. The CDR3 sequence is 15 residues long. V shed 0 bases and J 3 bases; nucleotides not matched to a gene: 5. The CDR3 region has the DNA TGCGCCAGCAGCCAAGAACTAGCGAGAGACTACGAGCAGTACGTC. Amino acid sequence: CASSQELARDYEQYV.

This clonotype has more than one count but fewer than ten. This chain uses TRBV12-5 with TRBJ2-7; a weak D match, TRBD1 (5 bases). The CDR3 spans 14 residues. Germline-derived CDR1 and CDR2 are LGHNT and FRNRAP. V shed 1 base and J shed 2 bases, with 9 bases lying between them. CDR3 DNA sequence: TGTGCTAGTGGTTTGGGGACAAGACCCTACGAGCAGTACTTC. Translated: CASGLGTRPYEQYF.

V gene TRBV6-1 combines with J gene TRBJ1-5; D ambiguous. V lost 2 bases and J 5 bases, leaving 7 bases between the germline ends. CDR1 is MNHNS and CDR2 is SASEGT in the germline V gene. CDR3 size: 13 residues. The CDR3 region is CASSEMRDQPQHF. CDR3 coding DNA: TGTGCCAGCAGTGAAATGAGGGATCAGCCCCAGCATTTT.

The rearrangement uses TRBV6-2 or TRBV6-3 and TRBJ2-1; 9 bases agree with TRBD2. The CDR3 is 14 amino acids. The V and J ends lost 9 bases and 5 bases, in that order; junction bases with no gene match: 8. Germline CDR1 is MNHEY and CDR2 is SVGEGT. CDR3 region: CASTSGYSDNEQFF. As DNA, the CDR3 is TGTGCCAGTACTAGCGGGTACTCGGACAATGAGCAGTTCTTC.

This rearrangement joins TRBV5-6 to TRBJ2-1, with TRBD2 matching over 7 bases. The V segment lost 5 bases and the J segment 3 bases; nucleotides outside the gene matches: 11. The CDR3 has 16 amino acids. CDR1 and CDR2 from the germline V gene are SGHDT and YYEEEE. The CDR3 region has the DNA TGTGCCAGCAGAGGGGCCTGGGGCGGGAGCTACAATGAGCAGTTCTTC. It encodes CASRGAWGGSYNEQFF.

There are many counts of this clonotype. J is TRBJ2-1 and V is TRBV24-1, with TRBD1 as a possible D gene (5 bases). The V end was cut by 10 bases, the J end by 5 bases, with 8 bases between. The CDR3 runs 11 residues. Looked up from germline, CDR1 is KGHDR and CDR2 is SFDVKD. The CDR3 nucleotides are TGTGCCACTACCAGGGACAATGAGCAGTTCTTC. Amino acid sequence: CATTRDNEQFF.

Ten or more counts support this clonotype. The genes are TRBV28 and TRBJ2-1; 10 bases align to TRBD2. This CDR3 region has 16 residues. The V gene end was trimmed by 2 bases and the J gene end by 7 bases; junction bases not matched to a gene: 8. CDR1 is MDHEN and CDR2 is SYDVKM in the germline V gene. CDR3 in amino acids: CASSLPLAGVRNEQFF. CDR3 coding DNA: TGTGCCAGCAGTTTACCTCTAGCGGGAGTGAGGAATGAGCAGTTCTTC.

This clonotype has ten or more counts. The chain links TRBV25-1 to TRBJ2-1, with 10 bases identical to TRBD1. This CDR3 is 16 amino acids long. The germline CDR1 and CDR2 sequences are MGHDK and SYGVNS. The junction had 14 bases not matched to a gene; V was cut back by 7 bases and J by 8 bases. CDR3 bases: TGTGCCAGCACCTCCCACCCCGGACAGGGGGTTCATGAGCAGTTCTTC. Its translation is CASTSHPGQGVHEQFF.

This clonotype was seen more than once but under ten times. This rearrangement joins TRBV12-3 or TRBV12-4 to TRBJ1-1; 9 bases are a match to TRBD1. With 2 bases clipped from V and 1 base from J, the junction kept 11 bases outside the gene matches. This CDR3 is 18 amino acids long. The CDR3 here is CASSLPPTWTGANTEAFF. DNA of the CDR3: TGTGCCAGCAGTTTACCCCCTACCTGGACAGGGGCGAACACTGAAGCTTTCTTT.

This clonotype was seen at least ten times. One end of the junction does not line up with germline, which may come from a read error. The chain couples TRBV9 to TRBJ2-7; 11 nucleotides align to TRBD2. This CDR3 comprises 12 residues. Germline lookup yields CDR1 SGDLS and CDR2 YYNGEE. CDR3 bases: TGTGCCAGCAGCGTGACTAGCGGGACAAGGGTGTTC. Its protein product is CASSVTSGTRVF.

The rearrangement joins TRBV30 to TRBJ2-2; 10 bases are shared with TRBD2. The germline V gene encodes CDR1 GTSNPN and CDR2 SVGIG (reference sequence). J lost 5 bases, V lost 2 bases, and 5 bases had no gene match. The CDR3 spans 15 residues. The CDR3 region has the DNA TGTGCCTGGAGTACGATGGGACTAGCGACCGGGGAGCTGTTTTTT. This gives the protein CAWSTMGLATGELFF.

Ten or more counts support this clonotype. V gene TRBV29-1 combines with J gene TRBJ2-1; D possibly uses TRBD1 or TRBD2 (6 bases each). Trimming removed 4 bases from V and 6 bases from J, with 13 bases in between. The CDR3 has 13 amino acids. The germline gives CDR1 SQVTM, CDR2 ANQGSEA. CDR3 amino acids: CSVGLRGLNEQFF. CDR3 sequence (DNA): TGCAGCGTTGGGCTACGGGGGCTCAATGAGCAGTTCTTC.

This chain links TRBV20-1 with TRBJ2-7; D tentatively fits TRBD1 or TRBD2 (6 bases each). This CDR3 has 15 amino acids. From germline, CDR1 is DFQATT and CDR2 SNEGSKA (reference sequence). V dropped 3 bases and J dropped 4 bases, with 19 bases sitting between them. CDR3 sequence (DNA): TGCAGTGCTAGCGAAGGGGGGATATTGAGGTACGAGCAGTACTTC. It translates to CSASEGGILRYEQYF.

This clonotype was detected a few times. The chain uses TRBV7-2 and TRBJ1-3; D not resolved. Trimming removed 2 bases from V and 0 bases from J, with 14 bases in between. Germline V lookup: CDR1 SGHTA, CDR2 FQGNSA. The CDR3 is made up of 17 amino acids. CDR3 DNA sequence: TGTGCCAGCAGCTTAAGTAGGCAGCGCTCCTCTGGAAACACCATATATTTT. Protein product: CASSLSRQRSSGNTIYF.

This clonotype has a count of ten or more. The chain joins TRBV5-1 to TRBJ2-1; tentatively, D is TRBD1 or TRBD2 (5 bases each). The germline V and J ends were trimmed by 2 bases and 3 bases, with 15 bases remaining between them. Germline values: CDR1 SGHRS, CDR2 YFSETQ. The CDR3 consists of 16 residues. CDR3 sequence reads: CASSLPPGRLYNEQFF. CDR3 in DNA: TGCGCCAGCAGCTTACCTCCGGGACGTCTCTACAATGAGCAGTTCTTC.

This clonotype was recorded a few times. The gene calls are TRBV11-2 and TRBJ1-6; unclear D gene. The CDR3 is 13 amino acids. In germline, CDR1 is SGHAT, CDR2 FQNNGV. V lost 3 bases and J 6 bases, leaving 6 bases between the germline ends. Here the CDR3 reads CASSFQFNSPLHF. CDR3 in DNA: TGTGCCAGCAGCTTTCAATTTAATTCACCCCTCCACTTT.

This clonotype was detected many times. J is TRBJ2-5 and V is TRBV7-9; 7 nucleotides match TRBD1. The CDR3 length is 14 residues. The germline gives CDR1 SEHNR, CDR2 FQNEAQ (reference sequence). The V gene end was trimmed by 3 bases and the J gene end by 2 bases; junction bases not matched to a gene: 3. CDR3 in DNA: TGTGCCAGCAGCTTGACAGGGTTTCAAGAGACCCAGTACTTC. It yields the protein CASSLTGFQETQYF.

This clonotype was recorded many times. The gene calls are TRBV6-4 and TRBJ2-7, with TRBD1 matching over 7 bases. CDR1 and CDR2 from the germline V gene are MRHNA and SNTAGT. J was trimmed by 5 bases and V by 6 bases; bases with no gene match: 7. CDR3 length: 13 amino acids. CDR3 in amino acids: CASSLDRAHEQYF. The CDR3 bases are TGTGCCAGCAGCCTCGACAGGGCCCACGAGCAGTACTTC.

There are many counts of this clonotype. The V and J genes are TRBV20-1 and TRBJ2-2; possible D gene TRBD2, 6 bases. This CDR3 has 15 amino acids. V was clipped by 0 bases and J by 4 bases, with 12 bases between them. Germline V gene data show CDR1 as DFQATT and CDR2 as SNEGSKA (reference sequence). CDR3 loop: CSARDLATTTGELFF. The CDR3 DNA reads as TGCAGTGCTAGAGATCTAGCGACAACCACCGGGGAGCTGTTTTTT.

This clonotype was seen repeatedly, ten times or more. The V call is TRBV9, the J call TRBJ2-5, with 7 bases aligning to TRBD1. J gave up 0 bases and V 1 base, and 3 bases lay outside the gene matches. The CDR3 is made up of 15 amino acids. Germline V gives CDR1 SGDLS, CDR2 YYNGEE. This CDR3 is CASSVLGTDQETQYF. In nucleotides, the CDR3 is TGTGCCAGCAGCGTACTCGGGACAGACCAAGAGACCCAGTACTTC.

This clonotype was counted ten times or more. V and J are TRBV29-1 and TRBJ1-5; D possibly corresponds to TRBD1 (6 bases). The CDR3 extends over 13 amino acids. The V gene lost 6 bases and the J gene lost 3 bases, with 12 bases spanning the gap. The germline V gene encodes CDR1 SQVTM and CDR2 ANQGSEA. The CDR3: CSVRGANNQPQHF. DNA of the CDR3: TGCAGCGTACGGGGGGCAAACAATCAGCCCCAGCATTTT.

J is TRBJ1-4 and V is TRBV2; D is undetermined. Germline loops: CDR1 SNHLY, CDR2 FYNNEI. This CDR3 region has 12 residues. V dropped 10 bases and J dropped 5 bases, with 11 bases sitting between them. The CDR3 DNA reads TGTGCCAACCGGGCGAAAAATGAAAAACTGTTTTTT. As protein: CANRAKNEKLFF.

This clonotype showed up just once. The rearrangement joins TRBV9 to TRBJ2-1, with no clear D. The CDR3 runs 18 residues. Trimming left V 0 bases short and J 2 bases short, with 18 bases between. The germline CDR1 and CDR2 sequences are SGDLS and YYNGEE. The CDR3 reads CASSVGRWRDGAYNEQFF. CDR3 nucleotides: TGTGCCAGCAGCGTAGGACGATGGCGAGATGGAGCCTACAATGAGCAGTTCTTC.